A single sample is the source of the 4 T cell receptor beta chains below, sequenced in a study of PD-1 blockade in classical Hodgkin lymphoma. All patients experienced relapse after autologous stem cell transplantation, and brentuximab vedotin exposure was variable. Generated by immunoSEQ multiplex PCR, the TCRdb table keeps only in-frame clones and is missing some. Seen here are more than 40,000 clones, 76% observed once, and the top ten hold about a fifth. The sample consisted of peripheral blood mononuclear cells (PBMCs), taken at baseline. Receptor source: a human donor with classical Hodgkin lymphoma.

CDR3 protein: CAWAGTSGRQGGSYNEQFF. The CDR3 DNA reads as TGTGCCTGGGCCGGGACTAGCGGGAGGCAGGGCGGCTCCTACAATGAGCAGTTCTTC. The chain links TRBV30 to TRBJ2-1; 15 positions agree with TRBD2. V gave up 5 bases and J gave up 0 bases; unmatched junction bases: 11. Looked up from germline, CDR1 is GTSNPN and CDR2 is SVGIG (reference sequence). This CDR3 contains 19 residues.

This clone was observed a single time. The V and J genes are TRBV6-5 and TRBJ1-1; no reliable D call. CDR1 is MNHEY, CDR2 SVGAGI, per germline. CDR3 length: 16 residues. The V end was cut by 0 bases, the J end by 0 bases, with 11 bases between. The CDR3 region is CASSYSIGPMNTEAFF. CDR3 nucleotides: TGTGCCAGCAGTTACTCGATCGGGCCGATGAACACTGAAGCTTTCTTT.

This clone was picked up one time. The chain links TRBV6-1 to TRBJ2-2; no reliable D call. Trimming shortened V by 2 bases and J by 9 bases, and 16 bases separated the two germline ends. There are 15 residues in the CDR3. Germline V gives CDR1 MNHNS, CDR2 SASEGT. CDR3 coding DNA: TGTGCCAGCAGTGAACGTCCTCAGTGGGAACGGGAGCTGTTTTTT. Protein: CASSERPQWERELFF.

This clone came up once. The chain recombines TRBV21-1 with TRBJ2-3; the D call TRBD2 from the table was never checked on the DNA. TRBV21-1 is reported as a pseudogene. This CDR3 has 21 residues. CDR3 loop: CASSIPSVEPKAGGSGDTQYF. The CDR3 DNA sequence: TGTGCCAGCAGCATCCCTTCGGTTGAGCCAAAAGCGGGAGGGTCAGGAGATACGCAGTATTTT.